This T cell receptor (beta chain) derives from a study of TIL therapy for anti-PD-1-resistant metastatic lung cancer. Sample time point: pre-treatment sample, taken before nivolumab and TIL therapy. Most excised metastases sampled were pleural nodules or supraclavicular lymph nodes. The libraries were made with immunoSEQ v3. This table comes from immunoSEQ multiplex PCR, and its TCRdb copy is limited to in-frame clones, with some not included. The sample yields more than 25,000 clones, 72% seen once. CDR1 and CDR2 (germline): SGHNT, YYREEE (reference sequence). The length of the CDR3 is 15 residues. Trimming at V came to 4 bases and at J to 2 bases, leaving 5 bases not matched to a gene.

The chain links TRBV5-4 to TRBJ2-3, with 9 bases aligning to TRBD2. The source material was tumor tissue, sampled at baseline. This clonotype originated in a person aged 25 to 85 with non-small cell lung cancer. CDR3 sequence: CASSRGGAATDTQYF. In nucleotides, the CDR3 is TGTGCCAGCAGCCGCGGGGGGGCCGCCACAGATACGCAGTATTTT.